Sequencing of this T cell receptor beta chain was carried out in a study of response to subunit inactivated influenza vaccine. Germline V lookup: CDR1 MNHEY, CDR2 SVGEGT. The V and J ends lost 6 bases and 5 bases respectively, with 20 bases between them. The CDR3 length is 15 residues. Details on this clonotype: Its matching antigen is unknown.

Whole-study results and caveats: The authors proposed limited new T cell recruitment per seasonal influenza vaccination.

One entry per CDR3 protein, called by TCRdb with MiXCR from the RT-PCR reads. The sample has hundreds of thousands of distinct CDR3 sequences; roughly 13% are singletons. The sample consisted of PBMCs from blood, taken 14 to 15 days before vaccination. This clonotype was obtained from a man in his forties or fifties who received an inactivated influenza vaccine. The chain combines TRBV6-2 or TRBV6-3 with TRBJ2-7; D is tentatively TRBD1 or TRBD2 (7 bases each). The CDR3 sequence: CASRHPGQRDNEQYF. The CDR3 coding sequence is TGTGCCAGCAGACATCCGGGACAGCGGGATAACGAGCAGTACTTC.